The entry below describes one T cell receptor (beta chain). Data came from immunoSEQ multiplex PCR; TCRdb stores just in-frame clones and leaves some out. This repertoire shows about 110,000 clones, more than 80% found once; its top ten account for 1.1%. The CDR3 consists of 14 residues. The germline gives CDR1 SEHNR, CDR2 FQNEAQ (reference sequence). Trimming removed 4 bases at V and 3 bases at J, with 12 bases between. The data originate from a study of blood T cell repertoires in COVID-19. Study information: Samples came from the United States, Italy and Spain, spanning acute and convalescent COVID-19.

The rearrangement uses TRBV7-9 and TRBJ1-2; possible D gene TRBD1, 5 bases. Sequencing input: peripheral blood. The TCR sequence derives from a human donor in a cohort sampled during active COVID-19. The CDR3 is CASSSPDTYYGYTF. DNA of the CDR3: TGTGCCAGCAGCTCGCCGGACACTTACTATGGCTACACCTTC.